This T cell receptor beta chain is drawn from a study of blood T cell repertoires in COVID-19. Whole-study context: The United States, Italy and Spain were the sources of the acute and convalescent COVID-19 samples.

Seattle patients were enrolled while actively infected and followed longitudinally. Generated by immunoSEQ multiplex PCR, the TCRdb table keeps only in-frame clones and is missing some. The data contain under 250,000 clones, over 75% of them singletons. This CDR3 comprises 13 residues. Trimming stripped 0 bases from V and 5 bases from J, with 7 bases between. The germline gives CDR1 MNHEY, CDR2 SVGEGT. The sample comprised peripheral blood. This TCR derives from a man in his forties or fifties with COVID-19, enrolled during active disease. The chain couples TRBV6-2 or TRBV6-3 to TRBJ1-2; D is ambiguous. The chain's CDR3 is CASSYSSVYGYTF. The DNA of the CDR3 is TGTGCCAGCAGTTACTCGAGTGTGTATGGCTACACCTTC.